These 17 T cell receptor beta chains share one sample of origin, sequenced in a study of patients and donors after allogeneic stem cell transplantation. Each CDR3 protein gets one entry after TCRdb re-called the RT-PCR reads with MiXCR. The data hold about 850 distinct CDR3 sequences, with approximately 23% observed a single time. The sample taken for sequencing was blood, either unsorted or a sorted T cell fraction (not recorded which). The receptor source for this set is a human donor who was either an allogeneic HSCT recipient or a stem cell or donor lymphocyte infusion donor (not recorded which). It is not recorded whose cells these are; they may come from a transplant donor.

In its sample, this clonotype was seen a few times. The rearrangement joins TRBV5-5 to TRBJ1-2; TRBD1 is a possible D gene (5 bases). The CDR3 has 17 amino acids. Trimming took off 0 bases at V and 4 bases at J, with 19 bases between the two ends. In germline, CDR1 is SGHKS, CDR2 YYEKEE (reference sequence). In DNA, the CDR3 is TGTGCCAGCAGCTTGGTCCCCAGCGGGCCGGGGGGCTATGGCTACACCTTC. Encoded protein: CASSLVPSGPGGYGYTF.

V usage is TRBV12-3 or TRBV12-4 and J usage is TRBJ1-1; the D gene is possibly TRBD1 (6 bases). The CDR3 is 14 residues long. V lost 5 bases and J lost 1, with 11 bases in between. CDR3 in DNA: TGTGCCAGCAGTGCGGACAGATCGAACACTGAAGCTTTCTTT. Translating it yields CASSADRSNTEAFF.

By sample share, this clonotype is large. CDR3 bases: TGTGCCAGCAGCTTTAGGGTTGAAGGTGGAAACATTCAGTACTTC. Protein product: CASSFRVEGGNIQYF. J is TRBJ2-4 and V is TRBV5-6; unclear D gene. V gave up 2 bases and J gave up 6 bases, with 15 bases separating them. The CDR3 is made up of 15 amino acids. CDR1 SGHDT and CDR2 YYEEEE come from the germline V gene.

Within the sample, this clonotype is medium-sized (0.01 to 0.1%). At one end, the junction sequence differs from germline, possibly due to a read error. This rearrangement joins TRBV6-6 to TRBJ1-2, with D possibly TRBD1 on 5 matching bases. The CDR3 is made up of 11 amino acids. The germline CDR1 and CDR2 sequences are MNHNY and SVGAGI (reference sequence). The CDR3 DNA sequence: TGCGAAACGACAGAGGACTATGGCTACACCTTC. It specifies CETTEDYGYTF.

This clonotype was recorded a few times. This chain joins TRBV30 and TRBJ2-2; 9 nucleotides agree with TRBD1. Germline CDR1 and CDR2: GTSNPN and SVGIG (reference sequence). The CDR3 consists of 14 residues. V lost 6 bases to trimming and J lost 6 bases; unmatched junction nucleotides: 8. The CDR3 is CACTGTGSSGELFF. In DNA, the CDR3 is TGTGCCTGCACCGGGACAGGGTCTTCCGGGGAGCTGTTTTTT. Using reference TRBV30 and TRBJ2-2 for the parts outside the CDR3, the full variable domain is SQTIHQWPATLVQPVGSPLSLECTVEGTSNPNLYWYRQAAGRGLQLLFYSVGIGQISSEVPQNLSASRPQDRQFILSSKKLLLSDSGFYLCACTGTGSSGELFFGEGSRLTVL.

By its share, this clonotype is large. The chain couples TRBV7-2 to TRBJ1-1; TRBD1 agrees at 8 bases. The CDR3 runs to 16 residues. V lost 5 bases to trimming and J lost 1 base; unmatched junction nucleotides: 9. The V gene's germline CDR1 is SGHTA and CDR2 FQGNSA. CDR3 bases: TGTGCCAGCAGCCAGAGGGGCGGACAGGGGAACACTGAAGCTTTCTTT. Its translation: CASSQRGGQGNTEAFF.

The chain combines TRBV11-2 with TRBJ1-2; D perhaps matches TRBD1 (5 bases). Trimming left V 5 bases short and J 5 bases short, with 12 bases between. Germline V CDR1 and CDR2: SGHAT, FQNNGV. This CDR3 spans 13 amino acids. CDR3 sequence: CASSAGRLYGYTF. CDR3 in DNA: TGTGCCAGCAGCGCGGGACGGCTTTATGGCTACACCTTC.

This clonotype was counted between two and nine times. At one end the junction does not follow the germline gene, possibly because of a read error. The chain combines TRBV7-7 with TRBJ2-1, with a tentative D call TRBD1 (5 bases). CDR1 and CDR2 (germline): SSHAT, FNYEAQ (reference sequence). The CDR3 has 14 residues. The CDR3 is CASSRQGSYNEQFF. The CDR3 DNA follows: TGTGCTAGCAGCCGCCAGGGTTCCTACAATGAGCAGTTCTTC.

CDR3 sequence (DNA): TGTGCCAGTAGTAGACCCCTAAGCGGGGGCACAGATACGCAGTATTTT. It yields the protein CASSRPLSGGTDTQYF. The chain uses TRBV19 and TRBJ2-3; 7 bases fit TRBD2. CDR1 LNHDA and CDR2 SQIVND come from the germline V gene (reference sequence). V was pared by 4 bases and J by 1 base, with 8 bases of the junction left unmatched. This CDR3 spans 16 amino acids.

This chain connects TRBV10-3 to TRBJ2-5; 9 positions match TRBD2. In germline, CDR1 is ENHRY, CDR2 SYGVKD. CDR3 length: 16 amino acids. The junction had 9 bases not matched to a gene; V was cut back by 4 bases and J by 3 bases. The CDR3 is CAISAPGLAREETQYF. In DNA, the CDR3 is TGTGCCATCAGTGCGCCGGGACTAGCCAGAGAAGAGACCCAGTACTTC.

V gene TRBV6-5 combines with J gene TRBJ2-3, with TRBD2 matching over 14 bases. The CDR3 covers 18 residues. Looked up from germline, CDR1 is MNHEY and CDR2 is SVGAGI. V shed 0 bases and J 4 bases; nucleotides not matched to a gene: 6. CDR3 sequence: CASSYSGLAGVRADTQYF. CDR3 bases: TGTGCCAGCAGTTACTCGGGACTAGCGGGGGTTCGGGCAGATACGCAGTATTTT.

In this sample, this clonotype turned up a few times. V gene TRBV12-3 or TRBV12-4 combines with J gene TRBJ2-7, with a tentative D call TRBD1 (6 bases). This CDR3 has 12 residues. V lost 8 bases and J lost 3, with 11 bases in between. The CDR3 spells CASGSQGYEQYF. The CDR3 nucleotides are TGTGCCAGCGGATCACAGGGCTACGAGCAGTACTTC.

The chain carries TRBV7-2 and TRBJ2-6; the D call may be TRBD1 or TRBD2 (5 bases each). Germline V gene sequence: CDR1 SGHTA, CDR2 FQGNSA. The CDR3 extends over 16 amino acids. Trimming shortened V by 5 bases and J by 2 bases, and 13 bases separated the two germline ends. The CDR3 loop is CASSQGRGAGANVLTF. The CDR3 DNA is TGTGCCAGCAGCCAAGGAAGAGGGGCTGGGGCCAACGTCCTGACTTTC.

This clonotype occurred a few times. The rearrangement joins TRBV6-5 to TRBJ2-7, with D possibly TRBD1 on 6 matching bases. The CDR3 has 14 amino acids. V was shortened by 5 bases and J by 1 base, with 12 bases between the two germline ends. CDR1 and CDR2 (germline): MNHEY, SVGAGI. CDR3 bases: TGTGCCAGCAGTATGCAGGGGAAATCCTACGAGCAGTACTTC. Translating gives CASSMQGKSYEQYF.

The gene calls are TRBV14 and TRBJ2-7; a possible D gene is TRBD2 (5 bases). V was pared by 1 base and J by 3 bases, with 13 bases between. The CDR3 extends over 15 amino acids. Germline-derived CDR1 and CDR2 are SGHDN and FVKESK. The CDR3 sequence is CASSQGLSGVYEQYF. In nucleotides, the CDR3 is TGTGCCAGCAGCCAAGGATTGTCCGGGGTCTACGAGCAGTACTTC. The full variable domain, completed using reference TRBV14 and TRBJ2-7, is EAGVTQFPSHSVIEKGQTVTLRCDPISGHDNLYWYRRVMGKEIKFLLHFVKESKQDESGMPNNRFLAERTGGTYSTLKVQPAELEDSGVYFCASSQGLSGVYEQYFGPGTRLTVT.

Judged by abundance, this clonotype is medium-sized. CDR3 bases: TGTGCCAGCAGCCCGGGACAGGACTATGGCTACACCTTC. Amino acid sequence: CASSPGQDYGYTF. The rearrangement uses TRBV11-2 and TRBJ1-2, with 8 bases fitting TRBD1. Germline values: CDR1 SGHAT, CDR2 FQNNGV. V lost 5 bases, J lost 3 bases, and 2 bases stayed unmatched. The CDR3 runs to 13 residues.

The V gene is TRBV6-2 or TRBV6-3, the J gene TRBJ1-2, with D uncertain. CDR1 is MNHEY and CDR2 is SVGEGT in the germline V gene. The CDR3 has 12 residues. Trimming removed 0 bases from V and 6 bases from J, with 5 bases in between. DNA of the CDR3: TGTGCCAGCAGTTACTCAGGAGATGGCTACACCTTC. This sequence encodes CASSYSGDGYTF.